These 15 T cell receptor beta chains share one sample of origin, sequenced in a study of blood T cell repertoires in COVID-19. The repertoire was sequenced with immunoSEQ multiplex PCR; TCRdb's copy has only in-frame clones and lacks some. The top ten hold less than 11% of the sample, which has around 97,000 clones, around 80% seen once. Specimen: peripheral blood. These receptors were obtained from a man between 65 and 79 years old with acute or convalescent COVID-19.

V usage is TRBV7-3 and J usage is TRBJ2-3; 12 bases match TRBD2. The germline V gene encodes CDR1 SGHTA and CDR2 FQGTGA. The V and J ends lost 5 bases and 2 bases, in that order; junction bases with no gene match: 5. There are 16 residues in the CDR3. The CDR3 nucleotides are TGTGCCAGCAGCCCCCGACTAGCGGGAGTCACAGATACGCAGTATTTT. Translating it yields CASSPRLAGVTDTQYF.

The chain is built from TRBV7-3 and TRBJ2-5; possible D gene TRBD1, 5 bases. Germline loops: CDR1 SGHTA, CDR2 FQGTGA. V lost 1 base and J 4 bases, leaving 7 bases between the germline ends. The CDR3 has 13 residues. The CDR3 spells CASSLNQGETQYF. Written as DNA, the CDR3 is TGTGCCAGCAGCTTAAACCAGGGAGAGACCCAGTACTTC.

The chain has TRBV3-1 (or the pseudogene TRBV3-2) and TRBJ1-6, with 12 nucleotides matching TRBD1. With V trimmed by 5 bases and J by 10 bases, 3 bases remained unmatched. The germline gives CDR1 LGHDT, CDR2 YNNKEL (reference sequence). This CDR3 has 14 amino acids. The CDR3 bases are TGTGCCAGCAGCGAGGGACAGGGGGCCTCACCCCTCCACTTT. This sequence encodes CASSEGQGASPLHF.

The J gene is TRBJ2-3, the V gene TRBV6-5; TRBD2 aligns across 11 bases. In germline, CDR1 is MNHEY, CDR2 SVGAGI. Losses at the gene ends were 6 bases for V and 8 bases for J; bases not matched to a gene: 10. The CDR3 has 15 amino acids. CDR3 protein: CASRSLAGAGGTQYF. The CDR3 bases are TGTGCCAGCAGGTCACTAGCGGGGGCGGGTGGTACGCAGTATTTT.

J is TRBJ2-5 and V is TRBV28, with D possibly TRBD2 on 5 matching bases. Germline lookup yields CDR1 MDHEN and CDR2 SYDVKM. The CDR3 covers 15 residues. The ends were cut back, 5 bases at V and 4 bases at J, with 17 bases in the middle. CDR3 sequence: CASSVWRVNLETQYF. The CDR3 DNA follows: TGTGCCAGCAGTGTGTGGCGGGTGAACTTAGAGACCCAGTACTTC.

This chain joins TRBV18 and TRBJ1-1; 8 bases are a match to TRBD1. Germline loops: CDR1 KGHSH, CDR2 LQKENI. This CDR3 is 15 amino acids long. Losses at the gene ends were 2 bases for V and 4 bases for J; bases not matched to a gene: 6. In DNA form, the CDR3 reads TGTGCCAGCTCACCAGGGCAGGGGGCGCCCACTGAAGCTTTCTTT. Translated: CASSPGQGAPTEAFF.

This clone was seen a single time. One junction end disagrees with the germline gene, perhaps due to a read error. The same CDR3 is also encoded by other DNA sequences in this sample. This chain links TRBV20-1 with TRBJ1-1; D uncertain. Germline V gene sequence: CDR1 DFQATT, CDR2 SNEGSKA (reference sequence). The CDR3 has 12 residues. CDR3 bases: TGCAGCGCTAGTGACCCAGACACTGAAGCTTTCTTT. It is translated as CSASDPDTEAFF.

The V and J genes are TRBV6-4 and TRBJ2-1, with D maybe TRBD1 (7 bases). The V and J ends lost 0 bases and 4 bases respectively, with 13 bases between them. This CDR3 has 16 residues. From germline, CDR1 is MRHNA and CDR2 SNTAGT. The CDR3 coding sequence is TGTGCCAGCAGTGACTCCCGCAGGGGGGTTTACAATGAGCAGTTCTTC. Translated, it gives CASSDSRRGVYNEQFF.

The DNA for the CDR3 is TGTGCCAGCAGTTCACAGATGAACACTGAAGCTTTCTTT. Encoded protein: CASSSQMNTEAFF. The rearrangement links TRBV12-3 or TRBV12-4 to TRBJ1-1; D gene uncertain. V lost 4 bases and J lost 0, with 6 bases in between. The CDR3 sequence is 13 residues long.

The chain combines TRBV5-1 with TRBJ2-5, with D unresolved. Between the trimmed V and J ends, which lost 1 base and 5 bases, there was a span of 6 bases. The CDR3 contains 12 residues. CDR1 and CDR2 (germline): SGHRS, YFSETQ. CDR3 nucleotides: TGCGCCAGCAGCTTGACAATCGAGACCCAGTACTTC. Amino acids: CASSLTIETQYF.

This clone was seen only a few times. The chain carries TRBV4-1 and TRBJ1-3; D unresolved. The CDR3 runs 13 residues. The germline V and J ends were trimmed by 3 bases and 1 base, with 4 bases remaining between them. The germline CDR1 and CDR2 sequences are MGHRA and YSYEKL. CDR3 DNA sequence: TGCGCCAGCAGCCACGAGTCTGGAAACACCATATATTTT. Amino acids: CASSHESGNTIYF.

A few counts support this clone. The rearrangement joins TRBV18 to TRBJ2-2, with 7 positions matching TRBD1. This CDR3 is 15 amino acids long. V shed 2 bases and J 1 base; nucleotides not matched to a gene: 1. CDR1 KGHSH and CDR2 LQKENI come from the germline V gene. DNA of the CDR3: TGTGCCAGCTCACCAGGGACAGTGAACACCGGGGAGCTGTTTTTT. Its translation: CASSPGTVNTGELFF.

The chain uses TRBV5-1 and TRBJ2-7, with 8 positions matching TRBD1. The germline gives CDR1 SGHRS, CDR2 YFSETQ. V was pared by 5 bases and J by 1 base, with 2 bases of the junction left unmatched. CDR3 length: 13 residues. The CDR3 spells CASSGTGSYEQYF. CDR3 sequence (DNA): TGCGCCAGCAGTGGGACAGGTTCCTACGAGCAGTACTTC.

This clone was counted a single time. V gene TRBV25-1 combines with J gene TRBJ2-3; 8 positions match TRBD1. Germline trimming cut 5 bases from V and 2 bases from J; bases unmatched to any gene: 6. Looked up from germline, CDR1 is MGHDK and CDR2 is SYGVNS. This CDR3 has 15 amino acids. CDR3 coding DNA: TGTGCCAGCAGTCCGAGGACAGGGTACACAGATACGCAGTATTTT. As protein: CASSPRTGYTDTQYF.

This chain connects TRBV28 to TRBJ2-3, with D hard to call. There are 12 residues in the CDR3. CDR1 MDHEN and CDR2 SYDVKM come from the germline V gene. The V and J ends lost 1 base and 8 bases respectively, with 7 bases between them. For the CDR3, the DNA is TGTGCCAGCAGTTTATCTCTAGGTACGCAGTATTTT. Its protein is CASSLSLGTQYF.